The sequence of this TCR beta chain was determined in a study of blood T cells in healthy people across ages. Notes on the study in general: Unsorted PBMCs prevented conclusive naive versus antigen-experienced comparison.

As for this clonotype: The antigen is undetermined.

Trimming at V came to 6 bases and at J to 3 bases, leaving 9 bases not matched to a gene. The germline V gene has CDR1 MNHNS and CDR2 SASEGT. CDR3 length equals 15 residues. Donation came from healthy Caucasian individuals in Russia who were aged 6 to 90. Combining a sample-barcoded 5' primer with a J-beta primer mix, a second PCR ran for about 7 to 11 cycles. TCRdb recomputed calls from the 5' RACE reads with MiXCR, one row per CDR3 protein. The repertoire holds fewer than 900,000 distinct CDR3 sequences, with roughly 47% as singletons. The receptor comes from a woman aged 60-75 years in good health. The sequencing sample was made of blood. The rearrangement uses TRBV6-1 and TRBJ2-7; 9 bases are shared with TRBD1. Here the CDR3 DNA reads TGTGCCAGCAGGCTTCCGGGACAGGGAATCTACGAGCAGTACTTC. Translation: CASRLPGQGIYEQYF.